The T cell receptor (beta chain) under discussion was sequenced for a study of CD8 T cells in ankylosing spondylitis. Study results and limitations: It was reported that disease-linked clones were significantly enriched in matched ankylosing spondylitis synovial fluid. Prior work had noted some motif variants in reactive arthritis blood and synovial fluid. Characteristic of ankylosing spondylitis blood, it appeared, was a TCR beta motif comprising about eight highly homologous variants.

There are 11 residues in the CDR3. Germline V gives CDR1 SGHTA, CDR2 FQGNSA. Trimming took 2 bases from V and 7 from J, leaving 5 bases between them. Library preparation for TCR beta used quantitative 5'-RACE with molecular barcodes. TCRdb reanalysed the 5' RACE reads using MiXCR and keeps one entry per CDR3 protein. The sample consists of around 130,000 distinct CDR3 sequences, about 7% of them appearing once. In the case of this clonotype: Its target is not known.

The material sequenced was blood, either unsorted or a sorted T cell fraction (not recorded which). The gene calls are TRBV7-2 and TRBJ1-2; D not certain. The receptor comes from a male donor with ankylosing spondylitis or in good health (not recorded which). In DNA, the CDR3 is TGTGCCAGCAGCTTAAGTACTGGCTACACCTTC. This gives the protein CASSLSTGYTF.